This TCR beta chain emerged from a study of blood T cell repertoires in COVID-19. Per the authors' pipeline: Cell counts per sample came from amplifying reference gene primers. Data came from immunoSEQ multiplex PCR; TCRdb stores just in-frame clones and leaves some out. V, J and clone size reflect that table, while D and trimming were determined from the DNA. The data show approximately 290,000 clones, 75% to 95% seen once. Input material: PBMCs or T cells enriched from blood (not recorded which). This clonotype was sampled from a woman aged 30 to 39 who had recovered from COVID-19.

CDR3 DNA sequence: TGTGCCAGCAGCGTACAACTCGGGACAGGGGGCCTATCTGGAAACACCATATATTTT. Amino acids: CASSVQLGTGGLSGNTIYF. The chain carries TRBV9 and TRBJ1-3; TRBD1 aligns across 12 bases. Trimming at V came to 1 base and at J to 1 base, leaving 9 bases not matched to a gene. The CDR3 contains 19 residues. Germline assignment: CDR1 SGDLS and CDR2 YYNGEE.